This T cell receptor (beta chain) was identified during a study of shared clonotypes between healthy human individuals. General study results and limits: On the whole, naive subsets had larger estimated richness than memory subsets had. Depth was large, yet rarefaction showed that sorted-subset sequencing was incomplete.

The naive CD8 fraction comprised CD45RO-negative cells positively selected for CCR7 and excluded terminally differentiated effector memory CD45RA+ cells. This CDR3 is built from 12 residues. From germline, CDR1 is SGHAT and CDR2 FQNNGV. The V and J ends lost 5 bases and 8 bases respectively, with 12 bases between them. Remarks on this clone: The antigen remains unidentified. Other nucleotide sequences from this sample produce the same CDR3.

Measured with immunoSEQ multiplex PCR; TCRdb has only the in-frame clones, and not every one. The table lists around 2,000,000 clones, over 85% of them singletons, with approximately 1.2% in the top ten. The TCR originated in a man in his late teens or twenties in good health. V is TRBV11-2 and J is TRBJ1-1; perhaps TRBD1 as D (5 bases). The sample consisted of naive CD8+ T cells sorted from blood. CDR3 coding DNA: TGTGCCAGCAGCAGAGGGGCCGCCGAAGCTTTCTTT. Its translation: CASSRGAAEAFF.